The 12 T cell receptor beta chains below all came from one sample that was sequenced in a study of OX40 agonist ivuxolimab in advanced cancers. Assay: immunoSEQ multiplex PCR; the TCRdb copy retains only in-frame clones and omits some. The table records 75,000 to 90,000 clones, almost 95% of them present only once. Sequenced here: CD4+ or CD8+ T cells sorted from blood, sampled in a trial of the OX40 agonist ivuxolimab. The receptors shown here come from an adult with an advanced solid tumor such as melanoma, head and neck, liver or kidney cancer.

The chain uses TRBV13 and TRBJ2-2; D is tentatively TRBD1 or TRBD2 (5 bases each). V was clipped by 2 bases and J by 6 bases, with 19 bases between them. This CDR3 is built from 17 residues. In germline, CDR1 is PRHDT, CDR2 FYEKMQ (reference sequence). The CDR3 reads CASSLKGPGTIPGELFF. The DNA for the CDR3 is TGTGCCAGCAGCTTAAAAGGCCCGGGGACGATTCCCGGGGAGCTGTTTTTT. The full variable domain, with the rest looked up from reference TRBV13 and TRBJ2-2, is AAGVIQSPRHLIKEKRETATLKCYPIPRHDTVYWYQQGPGQDPQFLISFYEKMQSDKGSIPDRFSAQQFSDYHSELNMSSLELGDSALYFCASSLKGPGTIPGELFFGEGSRLTVL.

The chain has TRBV23-1 and TRBJ2-7, with 8 nucleotides matching TRBD1. TRBV23-1 is an ORF for which the function is uncertain. V shed 10 bases and J 1 base; nucleotides not matched to a gene: 9. This CDR3 is 14 amino acids long. The CDR3 DNA is TGCGCCACCTCGGACAGGGAGGTTTCCTACGAGCAGTACTTC. It encodes CATSDREVSYEQYF.

The rearrangement uses TRBV28 and TRBJ2-1, with 10 nucleotides matching TRBD2. From germline, CDR1 is MDHEN and CDR2 SYDVKM. V lost 6 bases and J lost 5; bases outside the gene matches: 7. The CDR3 totals 15 residues. CDR3: CASSLAGEADNEQFF. CDR3 DNA: TGTGCCAGCAGCCTAGCGGGAGAGGCCGACAATGAGCAGTTCTTC.

The V and J genes are TRBV21-1 and TRBJ1-5; TRBD1 was called by the table and not checked on the DNA. TRBV21-1 is termed a pseudogene. The CDR3 covers 17 residues. CDR3 region: CASSPRTPGERGQPQHF. The CDR3 nucleotides are TGTGCCAGCAGCCCCCGGACCCCAGGGGAAAGGGGTCAGCCCCAGCATTTT.

The CDR3 DNA follows: TGTGCCAGCCAAGGGACAGGGTGGCAGCCCCAGCATTTT. It is translated as CASQGTGWQPQHF. V and J are TRBV2 and TRBJ1-5, with 9 bases identical to TRBD1. With 8 bases clipped from V and 7 bases from J, the junction kept 6 bases outside the gene matches. CDR3 length: 13 residues. Germline CDR1 SNHLY, CDR2 FYNNEI. Full variable domain (rest looked up from reference TRBV2 and TRBJ1-5): EPEVTQTPSHQVTQMGQEVILRCVPISNHLYFYWYRQILGQKVEFLVSFYNNEISEKSEIFDDQFSVERPDGSNFTLKIRSTKLEDSAMYFCASQGTGWQPQHFGDGTRLSIL.

The rearrangement links TRBV19 to TRBJ1-3; the D is unclear. V was clipped by 11 bases and J by 3 bases, with 17 bases between them. CDR1 and CDR2 from the germline V gene are LNHDA and SQIVND (reference sequence). This CDR3 contains 14 residues. The CDR3 DNA sequence: TGTGCCTGCTCCATGACGCTGTTTGGAAACACCATATATTTT. Amino acid sequence: CACSMTLFGNTIYF.

The chain links TRBV4-1 to TRBJ2-1; D remains unclear. CDR1 and CDR2 (germline): MGHRA, YSYEKL. The CDR3 consists of 15 residues. V shed 0 bases and J shed 14 bases, with 20 bases lying between them. CDR3 protein: CASSQEGLSRQRKFF. Here the CDR3 DNA reads TGCGCCAGCAGCCAAGAAGGTTTATCGCGGCAGAGGAAGTTCTTC.

This chain connects TRBV19 to TRBJ2-7; the match to TRBD1 covers 11 bases. V shed 4 bases, J shed 2 bases, and the junction held 4 bases outside the gene matches. CDR3 length equals 15 residues. Germline loops: CDR1 LNHDA, CDR2 SQIVND (reference sequence). Written as DNA, the CDR3 is TGTGCCAGTAGTAAGGACAGGGGGCAGCCCTACGAGCAGTACTTC. Its protein is CASSKDRGQPYEQYF. Complete variable domain (other parts from reference TRBV19 and TRBJ2-7): DGGITQSPKYLFRKEGQNVTLSCEQNLNHDAMYWYRQDPGQGLRLIYYSQIVNDFQKGDIAEGYSVSREKKESFPLTVTSAQKNPTAFYLCASSKDRGQPYEQYFGPGTRLTVT.

The V and J genes are TRBV29-1 and TRBJ2-5, with TRBD2 matching 7 bases. This CDR3 spans 12 amino acids. Looked up from germline, CDR1 is SQVTM and CDR2 is ANQGSEA. V was clipped by 7 bases and J by 4 bases; unmatched bases: 6. CDR3 amino acids: CSGGGGRETQYF. CDR3 sequence (DNA): TGCAGCGGGGGGGGAGGGCGAGAGACCCAGTACTTC.

The V and J genes are TRBV6-1 and TRBJ2-7; no clear D gene. V was pared by 5 bases and J by 2 bases, with 7 bases between. CDR1 is MNHNS and CDR2 is SASEGT in the germline V gene. The CDR3 has 12 residues. CDR3 coding DNA: TGTGCCAGCAGTTCGGGCCCCTACGAGCAGTACTTC. Translation: CASSSGPYEQYF.

The chain employs TRBV10-3 and TRBJ2-5; D is ambiguous. The DNA matches TRBJ2-7 better at its end, which makes the J call doubtful. Germline V gives CDR1 ENHRY, CDR2 SYGVKD. The CDR3 contains 12 residues. The CDR3: CAISEDLYEQYF. For the CDR3, the DNA is TGTGCCATCAGTGAGGACTTGTACGAGCAGTACTTC.

V and J are TRBV10-3 and TRBJ2-5, with a possible D match to TRBD1 (6 bases). This CDR3 has 13 residues. Between the trimmed V and J ends, which lost 6 bases and 5 bases, there was a span of 13 bases. The germline V gene has CDR1 ENHRY and CDR2 SYGVKD. In nucleotides, the CDR3 is TGTGCCATCAGCCCCACCCAGGGGGAGACCCAGTACTTC. Translation gives CAISPTQGETQYF.